Following are 6 T cell receptor beta chains from one sample sequenced in a study of blood T cell repertoires in COVID-19. Only in-frame clones appear in the TCRdb table, and some are missing; sequencing was by immunoSEQ multiplex PCR. Seen here are 150,000 to 200,000 clones, approximately 82% observed once, and the top ten hold 22%. The specimen sequenced was peripheral blood. The receptors stem from a woman of 80 years or more with acute or convalescent COVID-19.

This chain links TRBV2 with TRBJ2-1; 12 bases line up with TRBD2. The CDR3 has 15 residues. The germline V gene has CDR1 SNHLY and CDR2 FYNNEI. With 6 bases clipped from V and 7 bases from J, the junction kept 7 bases outside the gene matches. The CDR3 region is CASSRSSGRENEQFF. CDR3 bases: TGTGCCAGCAGCCGCTCTAGCGGGAGGGAAAATGAGCAGTTCTTC.

V is TRBV29-1 and J is TRBJ2-3, with 8 bases matching TRBD1. The J segment lost 6 bases and the V segment lost 7 bases, leaving 9 bases of the junction unmatched. Per the germline V gene, CDR1 is SQVTM and CDR2 is ANQGSEA. The length of the CDR3 is 13 residues. The DNA of the CDR3 is TGCAGCGGGGGGGACAGGAGGTCGGATACGCAGTATTTT. Translation: CSGGDRRSDTQYF.

The chain combines TRBV5-1 with TRBJ2-1, with D perhaps matching TRBD2 (6 bases). Trimming removed 4 bases at V and 11 bases at J, with 16 bases between. CDR3 length: 13 residues. CDR1 SGHRS and CDR2 YFSETQ come from the germline V gene. CDR3 coding DNA: TGCGCCAGCAGCAAGACTAGTCAGGAAAAGCAGTTCTTC. Residues: CASSKTSQEKQFF.

This clone was seen a single time. The chain is built from TRBV19 and TRBJ2-2, with D uncertain. Germline V gene lookup returns CDR1 LNHDA and CDR2 SQIVND (reference sequence). CDR3 size: 14 residues. V lost 0 bases and J lost 1, with 3 bases in between. In DNA, the CDR3 is TGTGCCAGTAGTATAGAGAGGAACACCGGGGAGCTGTTTTTT. This sequence encodes CASSIERNTGELFF.

The chain carries TRBV19 and TRBJ2-7; TRBD2 agrees at 7 bases. The CDR3 loop spans 14 amino acids. With 7 bases clipped from V and 6 bases from J, the junction kept 12 bases outside the gene matches. Looked up from germline, CDR1 is LNHDA and CDR2 is SQIVND (reference sequence). This chain's CDR3 is CASNPAGVKGEQYF. As DNA, the CDR3 is TGTGCCAGTAATCCGGCGGGAGTAAAAGGCGAGCAGTACTTC. Drawing the rest from reference TRBV19 and TRBJ2-7, the complete variable domain is DGGITQSPKYLFRKEGQNVTLSCEQNLNHDAMYWYRQDPGQGLRLIYYSQIVNDFQKGDIAEGYSVSREKKESFPLTVTSAQKNPTAFYLCASNPAGVKGEQYFGPGTRLTVT.

With regard to this clone: The same CDR3 arises from other DNA sequences in this sample as well. The CDR3 nucleotides read TGTGCCAGCTCACGACAGGGTAAGGATCAGCCCCAGCATTTT. It translates to CASSRQGKDQPQHF. V and J are TRBV18 and TRBJ1-5; 7 positions match TRBD1. CDR3 length: 14 residues. V lost 4 bases, J lost 5 bases, and 5 bases stayed unmatched. Germline values: CDR1 KGHSH, CDR2 LQKENI.